The 20 T cell receptor beta chains below come from one sample, sequenced in a study of blood T cell repertoires in COVID-19. The protocol was immunoSEQ multiplex PCR, while the TCRdb copy is restricted to in-frame clones and leaves out a portion. The sample has 120,000 or so clones, 65% to 90% seen once. Material: peripheral blood. The receptors derive from an elderly man with active or convalescent COVID-19.

This clone was picked up a small number of times. The CDR3 reads CATSDRGGSSTDTQYF. The CDR3 DNA follows: TGTGCCACCAGTGACCGAGGAGGCTCTAGCACAGATACGCAGTATTTT. The chain couples TRBV24-1 to TRBJ2-3; D is perhaps TRBD2 (5 bases). CDR3 length: 16 amino acids. V was cut by 4 bases and J by 0 bases, with 13 bases left in between. Looked up from germline, CDR1 is KGHDR and CDR2 is SFDVKD.

The V call is TRBV19, the J call TRBJ1-4, with D perhaps matching TRBD1 (5 bases). CDR1 and CDR2 (germline): LNHDA, SQIVND (reference sequence). V lost 5 bases, J lost 3 bases, and 10 bases lay in between. This CDR3 comprises 14 residues. The CDR3 DNA reads TGTGCCAGTAGTGTCAGGGCGGCTAATGAAAAACTGTTTTTT. Its protein product is CASSVRAANEKLFF.

The V gene is TRBV10-3, the J gene TRBJ2-1; D is possibly TRBD1 (6 bases). CDR1 is ENHRY, CDR2 SYGVKD, per germline. The V gene lost 3 bases and the J gene lost 5 bases, with 14 bases spanning the gap. The CDR3 length is 15 residues. The CDR3 DNA is TGTGCCATCAGTGACGAGATCAGGGGCAACAATGAGCAGTTCTTC. Its translation is CAISDEIRGNNEQFF.

Concerning this clone: The same CDR3 can be traced to other DNA sequences in this sample. The chain recombines TRBV7-6 with TRBJ2-1, with D perhaps TRBD2 (5 bases). Trimming pared 0 bases from V and 0 bases from J, leaving 6 bases between. This CDR3 comprises 15 residues. CDR1 and CDR2 (germline): SGHVS, FNYEAQ. Here the CDR3 reads CASSLAAGSYNEQFF. The CDR3 nucleotides read TGTGCCAGCAGCTTAGCTGCGGGCTCCTACAATGAGCAGTTCTTC.

The sample holds one count of this clone. The rearrangement joins TRBV24-1 to TRBJ2-5; no firm D call. Germline lookup yields CDR1 KGHDR and CDR2 SFDVKD. V dropped 4 bases and J dropped 1 base, with 12 bases sitting between them. The CDR3 is 15 residues long. The chain's CDR3 is CATSDKGEAQETQYF. CDR3 coding DNA: TGTGCCACCAGTGACAAAGGAGAAGCCCAAGAGACCCAGTACTTC.

V is TRBV28 and J is TRBJ2-5, with 9 bases lining up with TRBD2. J gave up 7 bases and V 4 bases, and 16 bases lay outside the gene matches. In germline, CDR1 is MDHEN, CDR2 SYDVKM. The CDR3 is made up of 17 amino acids. In DNA form, the CDR3 reads TGTGCCAGCAGTTCATTATGGACTAGCGAAGAGCACGGGACCCAGTACTTC. As protein: CASSSLWTSEEHGTQYF.

The chain employs TRBV27 and TRBJ1-5; TRBD1 matches at 9 bases. This CDR3 spans 15 amino acids. After removal of 6 bases from V and 1 base from J, the junction contained 4 bases not matched to a gene. CDR1 is MNHEY, CDR2 SMNVEV, per germline (reference sequence). CDR3 amino acids: CASRAGTGSNQPQHF. In nucleotides, the CDR3 is TGTGCCAGCAGAGCCGGGACAGGGAGCAATCAGCCCCAGCATTTT.

The V and J genes are TRBV9 and TRBJ2-3, with D uncertain. V was cut by 0 bases and J by 4 bases, with 9 bases left in between. The CDR3 runs 14 residues. Germline loops: CDR1 SGDLS, CDR2 YYNGEE. This chain's CDR3 is CASSVASWADTQYF. The CDR3 DNA is TGTGCCAGCAGCGTAGCTAGTTGGGCAGATACGCAGTATTTT.

The V and J genes are TRBV7-2 and TRBJ2-4; TRBD2 might be the D (7 bases). Per germline, CDR1 SGHTA and CDR2 FQGNSA. This CDR3 contains 16 residues. V was shortened by 1 base and J by 6 bases, with 16 bases between the two germline ends. The CDR3 DNA follows: TGTGCCAGCAGCTTAGTCCCCGGGGGCGGGGGAAACATTCAGTACTTC. Protein: CASSLVPGGGGNIQYF.

This sequence joins TRBV5-1 and TRBJ2-2; D remains ambiguous. Germline lookup yields CDR1 SGHRS and CDR2 YFSETQ. V was pared by 1 base and J by 2 bases, with 6 bases between. The CDR3 is made up of 14 amino acids. The CDR3 DNA follows: TGCGCCAGCAGCTTGACTACCAACACCGGGGAGCTGTTTTTT. This sequence encodes CASSLTTNTGELFF.

The chain recombines TRBV7-2 with TRBJ2-7; a weak D match, TRBD2 (5 bases). Trimming left V 8 bases short and J 2 bases short, with 10 bases between. The length of the CDR3 is 12 residues. The germline CDR1 and CDR2 sequences are SGHTA and FQGNSA. The CDR3 coding sequence is TGTGCCAGCGGATGGACTCCCTACGAGCAGTACTTC. Translation gives CASGWTPYEQYF.

This clone has only a few counts. The CDR3: CASTQANTGELFF. The CDR3 nucleotides read TGTGCCAGCACGCAGGCGAACACCGGGGAGCTGTTTTTT. The V call is TRBV2, the J call TRBJ2-2; D is uncertain. In germline, CDR1 is SNHLY, CDR2 FYNNEI. This CDR3 is 13 amino acids long. V lost 7 bases and J lost 0, with 6 bases in between.

The chain couples TRBV7-6 to TRBJ2-2; 12 nucleotides match TRBD2. CDR3 length: 18 residues. With 4 bases clipped from V and 1 base from J, the junction kept 7 bases outside the gene matches. Per germline, CDR1 SGHVS and CDR2 FNYEAQ. The CDR3 sequence is CASSYRLAGAKNTGELFF. The CDR3 DNA follows: TGTGCCAGCAGCTATAGACTAGCGGGGGCGAAGAACACCGGGGAGCTGTTTTTT.

This chain uses TRBV3-1 (or the pseudogene TRBV3-2) with TRBJ1-1; 7 nucleotides line up with TRBD1. CDR3 size: 14 residues. Germline CDR1 and CDR2: LGHDT and YNNKEL (reference sequence). V shed 6 bases, J shed 4 bases, and the junction held 8 bases outside the gene matches. In DNA, the CDR3 is TGTGCCAGCAGTCAAACAGGGGACCCCACTGAAGCTTTCTTT. Its translation is CASSQTGDPTEAFF.

This sequence joins TRBV6-6 and TRBJ2-6; 7 nucleotides agree with TRBD1. Per germline, CDR1 MNHNY and CDR2 SVGAGI (reference sequence). The CDR3 is 16 residues long. Trimming removed 6 bases from V and 4 bases from J; junction bases left unmatched: 9. The DNA of the CDR3 is TGTGCCAGCAGGAGCTCGACAGGGACAGGGGCCAACGTCCTGACTTTC. Translated, it gives CASRSSTGTGANVLTF.

J is TRBJ1-6 and V is TRBV6-4, with TRBD1 as a possible D gene (6 bases). V shed 6 bases and J shed 9 bases, with 12 bases lying between them. This CDR3 has 13 amino acids. Germline V gene sequence: CDR1 MRHNA, CDR2 SNTAGT. The DNA for the CDR3 is TGTGCCAGCAGGGGACAAGAGGGTTCACCCCTCCACTTT. Translated: CASRGQEGSPLHF.

The rearrangement links TRBV19 to TRBJ1-2; D gene uncertain. The CDR3 has 13 amino acids. The germline V and J ends were trimmed by 3 bases and 7 bases, with 12 bases remaining between them. CDR1 and CDR2 from the germline V gene are LNHDA and SQIVND (reference sequence). The DNA for the CDR3 is TGTGCCAGTAGTATCGGGATTTCGGTTGGCTACACCTTC. It yields the protein CASSIGISVGYTF.

The rearrangement uses TRBV24-1 and TRBJ2-3, with 9 nucleotides matching TRBD2. J was trimmed by 2 bases and V by 4 bases; bases with no gene match: 6. The CDR3 has 16 residues. CDR1 is KGHDR and CDR2 is SFDVKD in the germline V gene. CDR3: CATSEAWTSDTDTQYF. The CDR3 region has the DNA TGTGCCACCAGTGAAGCTTGGACTAGCGACACAGATACGCAGTATTTT.

This sequence joins TRBV12-3 or TRBV12-4 and TRBJ1-2; D gene unclear. V dropped 7 bases and J dropped 13 bases, with 19 bases sitting between them. This CDR3 is built from 12 residues. The CDR3 sequence: CASTQPGSSVTF. CDR3 DNA sequence: TGTGCCAGCACTCAACCCGGGTCCTCAGTCACCTTC.

The V call is TRBV18, the J call TRBJ2-7, with D possibly being TRBD2 (6 bases). The length of the CDR3 is 15 residues. Germline V CDR1 and CDR2: KGHSH, LQKENI. V lost 2 bases, J lost 1 base, and 12 bases lay in between. This CDR3 is CASSPGASVSYEQYF. The CDR3 region has the DNA TGTGCCAGCTCACCAGGCGCTAGCGTATCCTACGAGCAGTACTTC.